The clone carrying this T cell receptor beta chain showed up just a few times. Original processing notes: For nucleated cells, counts were estimated from reference gene primer amplification. Method: immunoSEQ multiplex PCR; TCRdb's copy keeps in-frame clones and lacks some. V and J calls and clone size come straight from that table; D and trimming were deduced from the DNA. Seen here are about 110,000 clones, 71% observed once, and the top ten hold less than 1%. These data originate in a study of blood T cell repertoires in COVID-19. Overall study context: The study drew acute and convalescent COVID-19 samples from the United States, Italy and Spain. In each case, the material was cDNA or gDNA derived from T cells, B-cell-depleted T cells, or PBMCs.

The CDR3 loop spans 15 amino acids. Germline V gene sequence: CDR1 MNHEY, CDR2 SVGAGI. V gave up 6 bases and J gave up 1 base; unmatched junction bases: 3. This receptor was taken from a human donor with acute or convalescent COVID-19. The donor label of this sample is uncertain. Sequences were obtained from peripheral blood. The V gene is TRBV6-5, the J gene TRBJ2-1; 10 nucleotides agree with TRBD2. DNA for the CDR3: TGTGCCAGCAGCGCTAGCGGGGGATCCTACAATGAGCAGTTCTTC. Amino acids: CASSASGGSYNEQFF.